The entry below describes one TCR beta chain. The antigen this receptor binds is unknown. Per-nucleotide qualities are absent, and no much larger clonotype sits a single base away. The CDR3, from cysteine to phenylalanine, totals 11 residues. Here the CDR3 DNA is all that survives: 33 bases in frame from base 1. Reading the germline V gene (reference sequence) gives CDR1 DFQATT and CDR2 SNEGSKA. Trimming at the junction amounts to 6 bases on V and 7 bases on J, and the germline ends lie 12 bases apart. This sample is part of a study of cytomegalovirus exposure and HLA in healthy donors (dated by TCRdb to about 2017). Looking at the study overall: An earlier analysis of roughly 500 of the donors reported approximately 300 Gb of sequence data and more than 90 million unique TCR beta sequences from around 200 million T cells. Along with the approximately 600-subject first cohort, a separate validation cohort of over 90 different subjects was used. The study profiled the T cell repertoires of 666 subjects by immunosequencing and related them to cytomegalovirus serostatus. Among several hundred genotyped donors of the cohort, an average of approximately 220,000 unique TCR beta nucleotide sequences was sequenced per donor, of which 15% to 20% were non-productive. Of the approximately 400 genotyped donors, 81% were placed in the genetic ancestry cluster associated with self-reported Caucasian donors. In the later analysis, no new phenotypic data were used to find candidate immune exposures; instead, reliance was placed on TCR beta sequences and their occurrence across donors. HLA typing covered class I and class II loci at four-digit resolution. The study aimed to test whether cataloging public T cell receptors could reveal signatures of past pathogen exposure. Four to six DR-DQ haplotypes were handled as single units for association and clustering, since linkage in the cohort was strong. An early release covering some 640 HLA-typed donors comprised about 320 gigabases of sequencing data and around 80 million unique TCR sequences. In a later analysis, previously published TCR beta repertoires from 550 to 700 donors were re-analyzed and high-resolution HLA genotyping was added so that TCR occurrence patterns could be studied. An earlier analysis of some 500 of the donors applied high-throughput TCR beta sequencing to assess whether each TCR beta V gene segment acted as functional or pseudogenic. Donor age, sex, ethnicity and CMV serostatus were compiled alongside the repertoire data. All discovery cohort repertoires had been generated using a single sequencing platform. To predict cytomegalovirus infection status, the study combined high-throughput TCR immunosequencing, statistical association of individual TCRs with disease status, and machine learning. Genome-wide SNP genotypes for about 55% of the roughly 670 donors were used in a later genetic analysis, which treated that subset as a discovery cohort. Typing coverage varied by locus: roughly 620-630 donors for A, B, C, DRB1 and DQB1; roughly 560 for DQA1; over 600 for DPA1; approximately 470 for DPB1.

To prepare the library, the immunoSEQ multiplex PCR assay was applied. A mixture of 60 forward primers for TCR Vbeta segments and 13 reverse primers for TCR Jbeta segments was used in the multiplex PCR. A multiplex PCR assay on genomic DNA amplified the CDR3 region of rearranged TCR beta genes. Amplified TCR beta libraries were sequenced as 87-base-pair reads on the Illumina HiSeq System. Per the source publication's procedure: Across the 670 or so repertoires, a later analysis counted 60 million to 90 million unique TCR beta chains, some 11 million of which were shared by at least two donors. To remove PCR and sequencing errors, raw reads were error-corrected and collapsed into unique sequences using a nearest-neighbor algorithm that merged closely related sequences. To assign V, D and J gene segments, CDR3 sequences were aligned to IMGT reference sequences. For a sequence to be retained, at least a six-nucleotide match to both a V gene segment and a J gene segment was required. Rearrangements were classified as productive when the CDR3 lacked stop codons and remained in frame with V and J, and all other rearrangements were classified as non-productive. CDR3 was defined according to IMGT convention as the region running from the second conserved V-encoded cysteine to the conserved J-encoded phenylalanine. In an earlier analysis of around 540 of the donors, sequences lacking an unambiguous match to a single V gene segment were excluded. In an earlier analysis of some 590 of the donors, V segments were called functional above 56.7% productive rearrangements and were called segregating when the between-donor standard deviation exceeded 5%. A statistical classification framework was built to diagnose cytomegalovirus status from the catalog of TCR beta chain sequences. A later analysis assigned V and J genes by comparing TCR nucleotide sequences with IMGT/GENE-DB human TR gene sequences. The TCRdist pipeline was used in a later analysis to assign CDR3 sequences and most-parsimonious VDJ recombination scenarios. In a later analysis, every TCR beta chain was defined by the combination of its CDR3 amino acid sequence and its V-gene family, and reads without a unique V-gene family were dropped. As a way to deal with suspected cross-contamination and a sequencing artifact, a later analysis dropped approximately 590 nucleotide sequences that were highly shared and had low generation probability. A later analysis calculated a clonal expansion index for each public chain from normalized within-repertoire ranks of inferred template counts. In a later analysis, generation probabilities were computed using a VDJ recombination model fitted to out-of-frame rearrangements, and the results were checked against IGoR. A later analysis scored TCR-TCR, TCR-HLA and TCR-CMV co-occurrence with hypergeometric tests, applying a repertoire-size bias correction to TCR pairs. To estimate false discovery rates, a later analysis permuted the HLA or CMV assignments 20 times. In a later analysis, co-occurring TCRs were grouped using DBSCAN, with TCRdist sequence similarity added in when clustering inside HLA-allele-positive subsets. Repertoires with fewer than 30,000 or more than 120,000 public chains, plus five repertoires with anomalous nucleotide sharing, were excluded from co-occurrence clustering. TCRdb's version of the immuneACCESS table is confined to in-frame rearrangements and falls short of the full clone set. An unresolved V gene accounts for under half of the shortfall where checked; the remainder is of unknown origin. Clone size and V and J calls were adopted from that table, with D and trimming inferred from the DNA. The sample table shows over 200,000 clones, and approximately 82% are seen once. Of the sample, 3.5% to 4% falls within the top ten clones.

Points the paper makes about the study in general: While some public TCRs were present in many individuals, most TCR sequences turned up only very rarely across donors. The only immune exposure information available for the cohort was CMV serostatus. In the study, about 150 TCR beta chains were listed as associated with cytomegalovirus. A later analysis found that TCR association rates varied across HLA loci, with DRB1 alleles showing the most associated TCRs and HLA-C alleles the fewest. Strong co-occurrence of HLA alleles, especially DR and DQ, made assigning TCR associations to individual alleles difficult. Because counts were too low, 15 to 20 rarely observed V segments, including chromosome 9 orphons, were excluded from the earlier analysis of 587 of the donors. Linkage disequilibrium might explain the correlated functional status among segregating V segments, but an unknown experimental factor could not be ruled out. The classifier was reported to diagnose cytomegalovirus status with high specificity and sensitivity in both the original and validation cohorts. HLA typing was unavailable for some donors at each locus, so association tests used only the typed subset. In a later analysis, several top co-occurrence clusters were reported to appear linked to parvovirus B19, influenza, CMV and Epstein-Barr virus. In a later analysis, most CMV-associated TCR beta chains were found to appear HLA-restricted, with HLA associations seemingly driven largely by CMV exposure. Three of the identified cytomegalovirus-associated TCR beta chains were confirmed in vitro to be specific for cytomegalovirus antigens. An earlier analysis of around 500 of the donors showed that most TCR beta V segments appeared in productive rearrangements either about 87% or about 30% of the time, which broadly matched IMGT annotations. V-gene and J-gene trimming of TCR beta chains was associated with a missense DCLRE1C variant in a later genetic analysis, and the association was replicated in an independent cohort. A further reported finding was that TCR beta sequences accurately predicted the HLA-A and HLA-B alleles for most subjects in the first cohort. In a later analysis, HLA-associated TCR beta chains showed more clonal expansion and lower generation probabilities than non-associated chains that were equally common. The authors suggested that the approach could potentially be generalized to other disease states and immunological phenotypes. Only TCR beta chains were sequenced in this cohort, and the absence of alpha or paired-chain data limited detectable features. At a false discovery rate of 0.05, a later analysis linked 15,000 to 20,000 TCR beta sequences to specific HLA alleles. Sequencing depth was assumed to be roughly uniform across donors in the presence/absence analyses, though that assumption may not hold. A later genetic analysis reported fewer N-insertions in productive TCRs among donors in an Asian-associated ancestry cluster than the roughly 670-donor mean. Some IMGT-functional V segments, including TRBV6-2 and TRBV6-3, could not be distinguished by the 87-base-pair reads and were therefore excluded. A cluster of highly shared sequence variants was judged likely to represent a technical artifact of the sequencing pipeline.

In total, approximately 610 healthy bone marrow donors made up the cohort. At the time of sampling, every cohort member was nominally healthy, though immune exposures that went unrecorded were likely present. The donor tested CMV seronegative, placing the donor among the roughly 400 seronegative members of the cohort. A peripheral blood sample was collected from each donor, and TCR beta sequencing was performed on peripheral blood mononuclear cells. Genomic DNA extraction from the blood cell samples was performed with the Qiagen DNeasy Blood Extraction Kit. This chain is built from TRBV20-1 and TRBJ2-5; confidence is insufficient to name the D gene. The specimen was PBMCs. This receptor was taken from a male donor in good health and CMV-seronegative. CDR3 sequence: CSATSGLTQYF. The DNA is TGCAGTGCCACATCAGGTCTGACCCAGTACTTC.